These T cell receptor beta chains were read from a single sample in a study of siplizumab effects on memory and regulatory T cells. Assay: immunoSEQ multiplex PCR; the TCRdb copy retains only in-frame clones and omits some. Among 100,000 or so clones listed, about 93% were seen once. The material sequenced was non-Treg CD4+ T cells sorted from blood. These receptors were taken from a human donor in good health. The CDR3 runs from the conserved cysteine through the conserved F or W. D genes are given only for firm matches. Some rows mark clone size as missing; the rest say once, few, many or name a class of expanded clone.

cdr3_nt	cdr3_aa	v_call	clone_size	d_call	j_call
TGTGCCTGGAGTGTACAAGCTGGGGCCAACGTCCTGACTTTC	CAWSVQAGANVLTF	TRBV30	NA	NA	TRBJ2-6
TGCGCCAGCACCCCTGACACAGGCTATGGCTACACCTTC	CASTPDTGYGYTF	TRBV5-1	NA	NA	TRBJ1-2
TGCGCCAGCAGCTTGGTGCTAGCGGGAGCTGGAGATACGCAGTATTTT	CASSLVLAGAGDTQYF	TRBV5-1	NA	TRBD2	TRBJ2-3
TGCAGCGTTGAAGTTGTCCGAGGGGGAGGCTACACCTTC	CSVEVVRGGGYTF	TRBV29-1	NA	NA	TRBJ1-2
TGTGCCAGCAGTAAGACCCGGTTGGGCAATGAGCAGTTCTTC	CASSKTRLGNEQFF	TRBV6-5	NA	NA	TRBJ2-1
TGTGCCATCAGGGGGACAGGGGATGGGACTGAAGCTTTCTTT	CAIRGTGDGTEAFF	TRBV10-3	NA	TRBD1	TRBJ1-1
TGTGCCAGCAGTCGAGCGAACACAGATACGCAGTATTTT	CASSRANTDTQYF	TRBV28	NA	NA	TRBJ2-3
TGCGCCAGCAGCCAAAGTTCTGCGAACACCGGGGAGCTGTTTTTT	CASSQSSANTGELFF	TRBV4-1	once	NA	TRBJ2-2
TGTGCCAGCTCACCCGGGACAGGGGGCGTTTCTTTCCACGAGCAGTACTTC	CASSPGTGGVSFHEQYF	TRBV18	NA	TRBD1	TRBJ2-7
TGCAGCGTCTCCGAGTCAGCGGGAAACATTCAGTACTTC	CSVSESAGNIQYF	TRBV29-1	NA	NA	TRBJ2-4
TGTGCCAGCAGCGGACAGAGGAACGCTGAAGCTTTCTTT	CASSGQRNAEAFF	TRBV6-1	NA	NA	TRBJ1-1
TGTGCCATCAGTGATCACACCGACGGTCAGCCCCAGCATTTT	CAISDHTDGQPQHF	TRBV10-3	NA	NA	TRBJ1-5
TGTGCCAGCAGTGAGACCTACGAGCAGTACTTC	CASSETYEQYF	TRBV6-1	NA	NA	TRBJ2-7
TGCGCCAGCAGTGGGCGGGAGTCAGATGAGCAGTTCTTC	CASSGRESDEQFF	TRBV5-1	NA	TRBD2	TRBJ2-1
TGCGCCAGCAGCCAAGAAGAGGGGACGTATGGCTACACCTTC	CASSQEEGTYGYTF	TRBV4-1	NA	NA	TRBJ1-2
TGTGCCAGCAGCCCGCGGCCAGACAGGCCTGGAAACACCATATATTTT	CASSPRPDRPGNTIYF	TRBV5-4	NA	NA	TRBJ1-3
TGTGCCAGCAGCGATAACTCGGGCTACACCTTC	CASSDNSGYTF	TRBV9	NA	NA	TRBJ1-2
TGTGCCAGCAGGGGGACAGGCCAAAATCAGCCCCAGCATTTT	CASRGTGQNQPQHF	TRBV6-5	NA	TRBD1	TRBJ1-5
TGTGCCAGCAGCTTAAGTTGGTTTTACGAGCAGTACTTC	CASSLSWFYEQYF	TRBV7-6	NA	NA	TRBJ2-7
TGTGCCAGCAGCTTAGAACCGGCCTATGGCGTCAAAAACATTCAGTACTTC	CASSLEPAYGVKNIQYF	TRBV11-2	NA	NA	TRBJ2-4
TGTGCCAGCCGGCATCGGGGGAGACAAGAGACCCAGTACTTC	CASRHRGRQETQYF	TRBV6-5	NA	NA	TRBJ2-5
TGTGCCACCAGCTATCTAGCGGAGCTCTACAATGAGCAGTTCTTC	CATSYLAELYNEQFF	TRBV15	NA	TRBD2	TRBJ2-1
TGTGCCAGCAGTAATTTGACTCCGGCTAACTATGGCTACACCTTC	CASSNLTPANYGYTF	TRBV28	NA	NA	TRBJ1-2
TGTGCCAGCAGCTTAACTAGCGGGAACCCGTGGGGCACCGGGGAGCTGTTTTTT	CASSLTSGNPWGTGELFF	TRBV7-3	NA	TRBD2	TRBJ2-2
TGCAGCGTGGCCGCAGGGCCCTACGAGCAGTACTTC	CSVAAGPYEQYF	TRBV29-1	NA	NA	TRBJ2-7
TGTGCCAGCAGGTTACTAGCGGGAGTAAGAAATGAGCAGTTCTTC	CASRLLAGVRNEQFF	TRBV7-8	NA	TRBD2	TRBJ2-1
TGTGCCAGCAGCTTAGCGGGTGGGACAGAATCTAGCAATCAGCCCCAGCATTTT	CASSLAGGTESSNQPQHF	TRBV7-6	few	TRBD1	TRBJ1-5
TGTGCCAGCAGCCAAGTCTGGGCGGGATACACAGATACGCAGTATTTT	CASSQVWAGYTDTQYF	TRBV14	NA	NA	TRBJ2-3
TGCGCCAGCAGCCAAGGGCTAGCCGACAATGAGCAGTTCTTC	CASSQGLADNEQFF	TRBV4-3	NA	NA	TRBJ2-1